A selection of T cell receptor beta chains follows, all from one sample in a study of blood T cell repertoires in COVID-19. Measured with immunoSEQ multiplex PCR; TCRdb has only the in-frame clones, and not every one. The sample includes approximately 290,000 clones, 90% seen only once; the top ten take 1% to 1.3%. The sequenced sample was PBMCs or T cells enriched from blood (not recorded which). The receptors originated from a woman aged 25-40 years who had recovered from COVID-19. Each CDR3 is given with its conserved first and last residue. D genes are given only for firm matches. Clone size is not always given. Where it is, it says once, few, many or a class for expanded clones.

clone size: .; J gene: TRBJ2-7; D gene: TRBD2; V gene: TRBV11-2; CDR3 DNA: TGTGCCAGCAGCTTACCGGCTAGCGGGACCCACGAGCAGTACTTC; CDR3 protein: CASSLPASGTHEQYF
clone size: .; J gene: TRBJ1-2; D gene: TRBD1; V gene: TRBV7-3; CDR3 DNA: TGTGCCAGCAGCACGACAGGGCTGAGTGGCTACACCTTC; CDR3 protein: CASSTTGLSGYTF
clone size: .; J gene: TRBJ1-2; D gene: TRBD1; V gene: TRBV6-5; CDR3 DNA: TGTGCCAGCAGTTTGGTCCAGGGGGCCAGCTATGGCTACACCTTC; CDR3 protein: CASSLVQGASYGYTF
clone size: .; J gene: TRBJ2-3; D gene: TRBD2; V gene: TRBV6-5; CDR3 DNA: TGTGCCAGCAGTTATGGACTAGCGACCACAGATACGCAGTATTTT; CDR3 protein: CASSYGLATTDTQYF
clone size: .; J gene: TRBJ2-2; D gene: TRBD2; V gene: TRBV7-2; CDR3 DNA: TGTGCCAGCAGCTATGGACTAGCGGGAGGAACCGGGGAGCTGTTTTTT; CDR3 protein: CASSYGLAGGTGELFF
clone size: .; J gene: TRBJ1-1; D gene: TRBD1; V gene: TRBV27; CDR3 DNA: TGTGCCAGCAGTTCAGGACAGGGAATGAAAACTGAAGCTTTCTTT; CDR3 protein: CASSSGQGMKTEAFF
clone size: .; J gene: TRBJ2-1; D gene: TRBD2; V gene: TRBV30; CDR3 DNA: TGTGCCTGGAGTGGTTCTAGCGGCTCCTACAATGAGCAGTTCTTC; CDR3 protein: CAWSGSSGSYNEQFF
clone size: .; J gene: TRBJ1-2; D gene: .; V gene: TRBV27; CDR3 DNA: TGTGCCAGCACCTTCTCAGGGAAAAACTATGGCTACACCTTC; CDR3 protein: CASTFSGKNYGYTF
clone size: .; J gene: TRBJ2-1; D gene: .; V gene: TRBV19; CDR3 DNA: TGTGCCAGTAGTATCCTCCACGGGGGACCATCGCCCAATGAGCAGTTCTTC; CDR3 protein: CASSILHGGPSPNEQFF
clone size: .; J gene: TRBJ2-3; D gene: .; V gene: TRBV30; CDR3 DNA: TGTGCCTGGAGCGGTAAGACAGGTGGGACAGATACGCAGTATTTT; CDR3 protein: CAWSGKTGGTDTQYF
clone size: .; J gene: TRBJ2-1; D gene: TRBD1; V gene: TRBV27; CDR3 DNA: TGTGCCAGCAGTTCGGGACAGCGTAATGAGCAGTTCTTC; CDR3 protein: CASSSGQRNEQFF
clone size: .; J gene: TRBJ2-1; D gene: .; V gene: TRBV29-1; CDR3 DNA: TGCAGCGTTGATAACAATGAGCAGTTCTTC; CDR3 protein: CSVDNNEQFF
clone size: once; J gene: TRBJ1-2; D gene: .; V gene: TRBV12-3/TRBV12-4; CDR3 DNA: TGTGCCAGCAGTCCCCGGGGGGCTTATGGCTACACCTTC; CDR3 protein: CASSPRGAYGYTF
clone size: .; J gene: TRBJ2-7; D gene: .; V gene: TRBV10-2; CDR3 DNA: TGCGCCAGCAGCCCGACTAATTCCTACGAGCAGTACTTC; CDR3 protein: CASSPTNSYEQYF
clone size: .; J gene: TRBJ2-1; D gene: .; V gene: TRBV24-1; CDR3 DNA: TGTGCCACCAGTGACCGCAATCATCTAGCAAATGAGCAGTTCTTC; CDR3 protein: CATSDRNHLANEQFF
clone size: once; J gene: TRBJ2-4; D gene: .; V gene: TRBV18; CDR3 DNA: TGTGCCAGCTCACCACCAGGGGAAAACATTCAGTACTTC; CDR3 protein: CASSPPGENIQYF
clone size: .; J gene: TRBJ2-7; D gene: TRBD1; V gene: TRBV7-3; CDR3 DNA: TGTGCCAGCAGCTCGGGGACAGGGCCCGAGGGGCAGTACTTC; CDR3 protein: CASSSGTGPEGQYF
clone size: .; J gene: TRBJ1-5; D gene: .; V gene: TRBV2; CDR3 DNA: TGTGCCAGCAGCGCTCGGGTCAATAGCAATCAGCCCCAGCATTTT; CDR3 protein: CASSARVNSNQPQHF
clone size: .; J gene: TRBJ2-2; D gene: TRBD1; V gene: TRBV10-3; CDR3 DNA: TGTGCCATCGGACAGGGGGCGCGATTTCTAACCGGGGAGCTGTTTTTT; CDR3 protein: CAIGQGARFLTGELFF
clone size: .; J gene: TRBJ2-5; D gene: .; V gene: TRBV28; CDR3 DNA: TGTGCCAGCAGTTTATACACAGAAGAGACCCAGTACTTC; CDR3 protein: CASSLYTEETQYF
clone size: .; J gene: TRBJ2-7; D gene: TRBD2; V gene: TRBV24-1; CDR3 DNA: TGTGCCACCAGTGATCTCTGGACTAGCGGGCCCTCCTACGAGCAGTACTTC; CDR3 protein: CATSDLWTSGPSYEQYF
clone size: .; J gene: TRBJ1-5; D gene: TRBD1; V gene: TRBV28; CDR3 DNA: TGTGCCAGCAGTGGGACAGGTTACAATCAGCCCCAGCATTTT; CDR3 protein: CASSGTGYNQPQHF
clone size: .; J gene: TRBJ1-6; D gene: TRBD1; V gene: TRBV7-2; CDR3 DNA: TGTGCCAGCAGCTATCGGACAGGGAACAATTCACCCCTCCACTTT; CDR3 protein: CASSYRTGNNSPLHF
clone size: .; J gene: TRBJ2-7; D gene: .; V gene: TRBV28; CDR3 DNA: TGTGCCAGCAGTTTAGTCAGCTACGAGCAGTACTTC; CDR3 protein: CASSLVSYEQYF
clone size: .; J gene: TRBJ1-5; D gene: TRBD1; V gene: TRBV2; CDR3 DNA: TGTGCCTCCCACAGGGGCCCCTATAGCAATCAGCCCCAGCATTTT; CDR3 protein: CASHRGPYSNQPQHF
clone size: .; J gene: TRBJ2-3; D gene: .; V gene: TRBV11-1; CDR3 DNA: TGTGCCAGCAGCTCCGACTATCGCGAGGCAGATACGCAGTATTTT; CDR3 protein: CASSSDYREADTQYF
clone size: .; J gene: TRBJ1-5; D gene: TRBD1; V gene: TRBV4-1; CDR3 DNA: TGCGCCAGCAGCCAAGATGGGACAGGGGTTCAGCCCCAGCATTTT; CDR3 protein: CASSQDGTGVQPQHF
clone size: .; J gene: TRBJ2-1; D gene: TRBD1; V gene: TRBV10-3; CDR3 DNA: TGTGCCATCAGCGACAGGGCTTCTAGTTGGAATGAGCAGTTCTTC; CDR3 protein: CAISDRASSWNEQFF
clone size: .; J gene: TRBJ1-1; D gene: .; V gene: TRBV10-1; CDR3 DNA: TGCGCCAGCAGTGACCTCCGCAGCTTACCCTTACTACCCAACACTGAAGCTTTCTTT; CDR3 protein: CASSDLRSLPLLPNTEAFF
clone size: once; J gene: TRBJ1-5; D gene: .; V gene: TRBV5-5; CDR3 DNA: TGTGCCAGCAGCTTGATGGTGGCAGGGGATCAGCCCCAGCATTTT; CDR3 protein: CASSLMVAGDQPQHF
clone size: .; J gene: TRBJ2-7; D gene: TRBD1; V gene: TRBV6-2/TRBV6-3; CDR3 DNA: TGTGCCAGCAGTACGACAGGGGGCGACTCCTACGAGCAGTACTTC; CDR3 protein: CASSTTGGDSYEQYF
clone size: .; J gene: TRBJ2-3; D gene: TRBD2; V gene: TRBV6-5; CDR3 DNA: TGTGCCAGCAGACCACGGGGGGGCGGCACAGATACGCAGTATTTT; CDR3 protein: CASRPRGGGTDTQYF
clone size: .; J gene: TRBJ1-2; D gene: .; V gene: TRBV2; CDR3 DNA: TGTGCCAGCAGTGGGGGAATGAGGGGGATTGGCTACACCTTC; CDR3 protein: CASSGGMRGIGYTF
clone size: .; J gene: TRBJ2-5; D gene: TRBD2; V gene: TRBV6-5; CDR3 DNA: TGTGCCAGCAGTTACTCGCGGGGGCAAGAGACCCAGTACTTC; CDR3 protein: CASSYSRGQETQYF
clone size: .; J gene: TRBJ2-1; D gene: .; V gene: TRBV18; CDR3 DNA: TGTGCCAGCTCACGCGCGGCGTTCTCCTACAATGAGCAGTTCTTC; CDR3 protein: CASSRAAFSYNEQFF
clone size: .; J gene: TRBJ2-3; D gene: TRBD1; V gene: TRBV5-1; CDR3 DNA: TGCGCCAGCAGCTTACAGGACAGGGAGGATACGCAGTATTTT; CDR3 protein: CASSLQDREDTQYF
clone size: .; J gene: TRBJ2-7; D gene: .; V gene: TRBV7-7; CDR3 DNA: TGTGCTAGCAGCCCCCAATTTGGAGGGGATTTTCGCGAGCAGTACTTC; CDR3 protein: CASSPQFGGDFREQYF
clone size: .; J gene: TRBJ1-1; D gene: .; V gene: TRBV6-5; CDR3 DNA: TGTGCCAGCAGTTACTCGGACAGCCCGAACACTGAAGCTTTCTTT; CDR3 protein: CASSYSDSPNTEAFF
clone size: .; J gene: TRBJ2-1; D gene: .; V gene: TRBV6-5; CDR3 DNA: TGTGCCAGCAGTCCGGGGTCAGGCTACAATGAGCAGTTCTTC; CDR3 protein: CASSPGSGYNEQFF
clone size: .; J gene: TRBJ2-3; D gene: TRBD2; V gene: TRBV4-1; CDR3 DNA: TGCGCCAGCAGCCAAGAGGGAGGTAGCGGGAGATCTTCTAGCACAGATACGCAGTATTTT; CDR3 protein: CASSQEGGSGRSSSTDTQYF
clone size: .; J gene: TRBJ1-1; D gene: .; V gene: TRBV10-2; CDR3 DNA: TGCGCCAGCAGTGACAGGCACACTGAAGCTTTCTTT; CDR3 protein: CASSDRHTEAFF
clone size: .; J gene: TRBJ2-5; D gene: TRBD2; V gene: TRBV28; CDR3 DNA: TGTGCCAGCAGCCAGCCTAGCGGGAGGGTAGAGACCCAGTACTTC; CDR3 protein: CASSQPSGRVETQYF
clone size: .; J gene: TRBJ2-7; D gene: .; V gene: TRBV7-2; CDR3 DNA: TGTGCCAGCAGCTTTGTGCACTGGACGGTGGCGGGGTACGAGCAGTACTTC; CDR3 protein: CASSFVHWTVAGYEQYF
clone size: .; J gene: TRBJ2-3; D gene: .; V gene: TRBV5-6; CDR3 DNA: TGTGCCAGCACCCTTTGGGGGGTTCAGTGGCGTGGGGATACGCAGTATTTT; CDR3 protein: CASTLWGVQWRGDTQYF
clone size: few; J gene: TRBJ2-1; D gene: TRBD2; V gene: TRBV28; CDR3 DNA: TGTGCCAGCAGTTTGAAGGGGCTGGGGGTAGCGGGATACAATGAGCAGTTCTTC; CDR3 protein: CASSLKGLGVAGYNEQFF
clone size: .; J gene: TRBJ1-1; D gene: TRBD1; V gene: TRBV15; CDR3 DNA: TGTGCCACCGGAAGACAGGGGAACACTGAAGCTTTCTTT; CDR3 protein: CATGRQGNTEAFF
clone size: .; J gene: TRBJ2-1; D gene: .; V gene: TRBV18; CDR3 DNA: TGTGCCAGCTCACCACTAGATGCCACCACCTACAATGAGCAGTTCTTC; CDR3 protein: CASSPLDATTYNEQFF
clone size: few; J gene: TRBJ1-5; D gene: .; V gene: TRBV18; CDR3 DNA: TGTGCCAGCTCACCTGAGGGTTCTCAGCCCCAGCATTTT; CDR3 protein: CASSPEGSQPQHF
clone size: .; J gene: TRBJ1-4; D gene: .; V gene: TRBV28; CDR3 DNA: TGTGCCAGCAGTTCTCCGGGGGATGAAAAACTGTTTTTT; CDR3 protein: CASSSPGDEKLFF
clone size: .; J gene: TRBJ1-1; D gene: .; V gene: TRBV11-2; CDR3 DNA: TGTGCCAGCAGCTATGGACAGCCCCCCGAAGCTTTCTTT; CDR3 protein: CASSYGQPPEAFF
clone size: .; J gene: TRBJ1-3; D gene: .; V gene: TRBV7-2; CDR3 DNA: TGTGCCAGCAGCCTTACAGATCGCTCTGGAAACACCATATATTTT; CDR3 protein: CASSLTDRSGNTIYF
clone size: once; J gene: TRBJ2-7; D gene: TRBD1; V gene: TRBV4-2; CDR3 DNA: TGTGCCAGCAGCCATGACAGGGGGCCGTTCGAGCAGTACTTC; CDR3 protein: CASSHDRGPFEQYF
clone size: .; J gene: TRBJ1-2; D gene: .; V gene: TRBV9; CDR3 DNA: TGTGCCAGCAGCGTAGCTCACGGGGGGCATAGCTATGGCTACACCTTC; CDR3 protein: CASSVAHGGHSYGYTF
clone size: .; J gene: TRBJ2-5; D gene: TRBD1; V gene: TRBV7-2; CDR3 DNA: TGTGCCAGCAGCTCGGGACAGCAAGAGACCCAGTACTTC; CDR3 protein: CASSSGQQETQYF
clone size: .; J gene: TRBJ1-5; D gene: TRBD1; V gene: TRBV7-9; CDR3 DNA: TGTGCCAGCAGCTTAGCAAGGACAGGGGGCAATCAGCCCCAGCATTTT; CDR3 protein: CASSLARTGGNQPQHF
clone size: .; J gene: TRBJ2-1; D gene: TRBD2; V gene: TRBV28; CDR3 DNA: TGTGCCAGCAGTTTGATCCTAGCGGGAGCTGAGCAGTTCTTC; CDR3 protein: CASSLILAGAEQFF
clone size: .; J gene: TRBJ1-1; D gene: TRBD1; V gene: TRBV5-1; CDR3 DNA: TGCGCCAGCAGCGCGGGACAGGGGTTGGGGACTGAAGCTTTCTTT; CDR3 protein: CASSAGQGLGTEAFF